This TCR beta chain was captured by sequencing in a study of T cell responses to AZD1222 COVID-19 vaccine. Between the trimmed V and J ends, which lost 6 bases and 2 bases, there was a span of 20 bases. Germline-derived CDR1 and CDR2 are LGHNT and FRNRAP. The CDR3 loop spans 16 amino acids. TCRdb's copy holds only in-frame clones and misses some; the assay was immunoSEQ multiplex PCR. The sample comprises roughly 120,000 clones, about 85% of which are singletons, and 1.6% rests with the top ten. The source material was peripheral blood, sampled on day 0 of AZD1222 vaccination. V and J are TRBV12-5 and TRBJ2-7; D may be TRBD1 (5 bases). The TCR originated in an adult in good health. CDR3 protein: CASGPLHSDTTYEQYF. The CDR3 region has the DNA TGTGCTAGTGGCCCGCTTCATTCGGACACAACCTACGAGCAGTACTTC.